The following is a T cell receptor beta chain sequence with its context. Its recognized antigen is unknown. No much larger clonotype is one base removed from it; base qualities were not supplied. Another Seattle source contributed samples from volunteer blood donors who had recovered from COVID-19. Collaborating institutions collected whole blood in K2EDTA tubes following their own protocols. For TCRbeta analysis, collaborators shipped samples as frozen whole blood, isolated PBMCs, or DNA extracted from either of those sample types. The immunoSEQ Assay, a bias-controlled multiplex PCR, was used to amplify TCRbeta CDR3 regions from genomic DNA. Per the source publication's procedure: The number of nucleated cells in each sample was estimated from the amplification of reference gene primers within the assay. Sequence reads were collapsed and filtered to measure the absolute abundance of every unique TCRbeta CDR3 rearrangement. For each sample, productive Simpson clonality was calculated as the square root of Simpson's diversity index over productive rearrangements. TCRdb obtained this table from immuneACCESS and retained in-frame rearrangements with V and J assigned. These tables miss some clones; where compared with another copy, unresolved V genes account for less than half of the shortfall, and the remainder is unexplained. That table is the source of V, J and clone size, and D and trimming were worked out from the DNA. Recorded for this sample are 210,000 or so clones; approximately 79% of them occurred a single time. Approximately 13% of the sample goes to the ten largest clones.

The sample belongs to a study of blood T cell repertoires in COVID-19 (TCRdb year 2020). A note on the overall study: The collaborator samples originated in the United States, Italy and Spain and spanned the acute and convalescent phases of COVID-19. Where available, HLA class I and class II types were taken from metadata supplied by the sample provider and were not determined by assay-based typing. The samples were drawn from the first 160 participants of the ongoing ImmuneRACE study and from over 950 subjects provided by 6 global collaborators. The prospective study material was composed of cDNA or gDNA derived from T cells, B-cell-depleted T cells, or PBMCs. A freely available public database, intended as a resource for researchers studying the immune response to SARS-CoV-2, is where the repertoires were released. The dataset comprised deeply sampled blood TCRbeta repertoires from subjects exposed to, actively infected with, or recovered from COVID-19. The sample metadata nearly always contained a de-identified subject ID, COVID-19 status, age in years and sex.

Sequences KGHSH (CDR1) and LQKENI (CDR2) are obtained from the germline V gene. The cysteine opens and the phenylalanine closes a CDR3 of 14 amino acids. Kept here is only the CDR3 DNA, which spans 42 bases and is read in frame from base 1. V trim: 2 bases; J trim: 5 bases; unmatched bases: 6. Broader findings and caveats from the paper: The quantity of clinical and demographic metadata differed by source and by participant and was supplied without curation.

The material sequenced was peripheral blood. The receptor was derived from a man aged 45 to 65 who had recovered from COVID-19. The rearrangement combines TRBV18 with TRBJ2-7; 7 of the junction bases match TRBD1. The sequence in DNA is TGTGCCAGCTCACCAGACAGGGCCCCTAACGAGCAGTACTTC. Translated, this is CASSPDRAPNEQYF.